Listed here are 30 T cell receptor beta chains from one sample, sequenced in a study of blood T cell repertoires in COVID-19. Repertoires were generated with immunoSEQ multiplex PCR, while TCRdb's copy carries only in-frame clones and drops some. The repertoire holds about 330,000 clones, approximately 84% seen once, with 1% in the top ten. Sequencing used PBMCs or T cells enriched from blood (not recorded which). The receptor source for this set is a woman between 25 and 40 years old who had recovered from COVID-19.

A remark on this clone: Other DNA sequences from this sample encode an identical CDR3 as well. This chain uses TRBV11-3 with TRBJ2-3; D ambiguous. The length of the CDR3 is 13 residues. Trimming stripped 1 base from V and 1 base from J, with 3 bases between. Germline CDR1 reads SGHNT; CDR2 reads YENEEA. The CDR3 loop reads CASSLAGTDTQYF. The CDR3 bases are TGTGCCAGCAGCTTAGCTGGCACAGATACGCAGTATTTT. The full variable domain, rest sourced from reference TRBV11-3 and TRBJ2-3, is EAGVVQSPRYKIIEKKQPVAFWCNPISGHNTLYWYLQNLGQGPELLIRYENEEAVDDSQLPKDRFSAERLKGVDSTLKIQPAELGDSAVYLCASSLAGTDTQYFGPGTRLTVL.

This clone was detected once. The rearrangement links TRBV29-1 to TRBJ1-1; no definite D call. V shed 4 bases and J shed 2 bases, with 11 bases lying between them. The CDR3 spans 13 residues. CDR1 is SQVTM, CDR2 ANQGSEA, per germline. The CDR3 reads CSVVGHFNTEAFF. In DNA, the CDR3 is TGCAGCGTTGTCGGTCATTTTAACACTGAAGCTTTCTTT. Using reference TRBV29-1 and TRBJ1-1 for the parts outside the CDR3, the full variable domain is SAVISQKPSRDICQRGTSLTIQCQVDSQVTMMFWYRQQPGQSLTLIATANQGSEATYESGFVIDKFPISRPNLTFSTLTVSNMSPEDSSIYLCSVVGHFNTEAFFGQGTRLTVV.

The rearrangement uses TRBV28 and TRBJ1-3; weak D call: TRBD1 (6 bases). Germline CDR1 MDHEN, CDR2 SYDVKM. V was pared by 2 bases and J by 9 bases, with 14 bases between. The CDR3 loop spans 14 amino acids. CDR3 nucleotide sequence: TGTGCCAGCAGTTTACAGAAAACAGGGATCACCATATATTTT. Its protein is CASSLQKTGITIYF. Looking up the rest from reference TRBV28 and TRBJ1-3 gives the full variable domain: DVKVTQSSRYLVKRTGEKVFLECVQDMDHENMFWYRQDPGLGLRLIYFSYDVKMKEKGDIPEGYSVSREKKERFSLILESASTNQTSMYLCASSLQKTGITIYFGEGSWLTVV.

The chain joins TRBV5-1 to TRBJ2-3, with TRBD1 matching over 8 bases. The junction had 7 bases not matched to a gene; V was cut back by 4 bases and J by 3 bases. Germline loops: CDR1 SGHRS, CDR2 YFSETQ. This CDR3 spans 15 amino acids. CDR3 sequence (DNA): TGCGCCAGCAGCGGCTACAGGGGGGAAACAGATACGCAGTATTTT. Residues: CASSGYRGETDTQYF.

The chain joins TRBV28 to TRBJ2-5; 8 nucleotides match TRBD2. The J segment lost 5 bases and the V segment lost 3 bases, leaving 11 bases of the junction unmatched. This CDR3 comprises 16 residues. Germline assignment: CDR1 MDHEN and CDR2 SYDVKM. In nucleotides, the CDR3 is TGTGCCAGCAGTTTTATGGATCTGGGCGGGAGGGAGACCCAGTACTTC. Protein product: CASSFMDLGGRETQYF. The variable domain in full, completed from reference TRBV28 and TRBJ2-5, reads DVKVTQSSRYLVKRTGEKVFLECVQDMDHENMFWYRQDPGLGLRLIYFSYDVKMKEKGDIPEGYSVSREKKERFSLILESASTNQTSMYLCASSFMDLGGRETQYFGPGTRLLVL.

The CDR3 DNA sequence: TGCGCCAGCAGCCCCGCCCAGCCAGGGGGCTACTATGGCTACACCTTC. As protein: CASSPAQPGGYYGYTF. The V and J genes are TRBV4-3 and TRBJ1-2; TRBD1 aligns across 8 bases. Germline values: CDR1 LGHNA, CDR2 YSLEER. The V and J ends lost 4 bases and 3 bases, in that order; junction bases with no gene match: 10. The length of the CDR3 is 16 residues.

This chain uses TRBV10-1 with TRBJ2-5; 7 bases are shared with TRBD2. The CDR3 consists of 13 residues. Germline CDR1 and CDR2: WNHNN and SYGVQD (reference sequence). This CDR3 is CAGGLGEPETQYF. CDR3 in DNA: TGCGCGGGGGGGTTGGGCGAACCAGAGACCCAGTACTTC.

V and J are TRBV18 and TRBJ1-3, with TRBD1 matching 9 bases. CDR1 KGHSH and CDR2 LQKENI come from the germline V gene. This CDR3 comprises 14 residues. J lost 7 bases, V lost 3 bases, and 4 bases had no gene match. CDR3 sequence: CASSPGTGRNTIYF. The CDR3, as DNA: TGTGCCAGCTCACCGGGGACAGGGAGGAACACCATATATTTT.

J is TRBJ1-5 and V is TRBV19; D unclear. Trimming pared 3 bases from V and 5 bases from J, leaving 8 bases between. From germline, CDR1 is LNHDA and CDR2 SQIVND (reference sequence). This CDR3 has 13 amino acids. For the CDR3, the DNA is TGTGCCAGTAGTATCCAGGATTATCAGCCCCAGCATTTT. Protein product: CASSIQDYQPQHF.

This chain links TRBV5-1 with TRBJ1-2; D ambiguous. Between the trimmed V and J ends, which lost 0 bases and 8 bases, there was a span of 17 bases. Germline V gene lookup returns CDR1 SGHRS and CDR2 YFSETQ. CDR3 size: 15 residues. Written as DNA, the CDR3 is TGCGCCAGCAGCTTGGGTCGGGGTTACGGTGGAGGCTACACCTTC. Its protein is CASSLGRGYGGGYTF.

The chain links TRBV6-5 to TRBJ1-1; 7 bases map to TRBD1. This CDR3 is 15 amino acids long. Germline V CDR1 and CDR2: MNHEY, SVGAGI. V dropped 0 bases and J dropped 0; count of bases not matched to a gene: 1. The CDR3 sequence: CASSYSGTVNTEAFF. The CDR3 nucleotides are TGTGCCAGCAGTTACTCGGGGACAGTGAACACTGAAGCTTTCTTT.

V is TRBV15 and J is TRBJ1-3; 7 nucleotides line up with TRBD1. The germline V gene encodes CDR1 LNHNV and CDR2 YYDKDF (reference sequence). The CDR3 extends over 16 amino acids. The junction had 8 bases not matched to a gene; V was cut back by 0 bases and J by 6 bases. The CDR3 protein is CATSRDRARGPNTIYF. CDR3 coding DNA: TGTGCCACCAGCAGAGATAGGGCGAGGGGGCCAAACACCATATATTTT.

The chain recombines TRBV6-5 with TRBJ1-6, with 11 bases aligning to TRBD1. V was pared by 0 bases and J by 13 bases, with 8 bases of the junction left unmatched. The germline CDR1 and CDR2 sequences are MNHEY and SVGAGI. This CDR3 has 16 residues. CDR3 sequence: CASSYSSGTGGRPLHF. The CDR3 nucleotides are TGTGCCAGCAGTTACTCGTCAGGGACAGGGGGGCGTCCCCTCCACTTT.

J is TRBJ2-2 and V is TRBV2; 8 positions match TRBD2. This CDR3 spans 15 amino acids. The junction had 2 bases not matched to a gene; V was cut back by 0 bases and J by 5 bases. Germline CDR1 SNHLY, CDR2 FYNNEI. In nucleotides, the CDR3 is TGTGCCAGCAGTGAAGCGCCGGGGGGGACCGGGGAGCTGTTTTTT. Translating gives CASSEAPGGTGELFF.

CDR3 nucleotides: TGTGCCAGCAGGACAGGGAACAATGAGCAGTTCTTC. The encoded protein is CASRTGNNEQFF. The chain combines TRBV6-6 with TRBJ2-1, with 7 bases fitting TRBD1. Germline CDR1 reads MNHNY; CDR2 reads SVGAGI (reference sequence). The CDR3 covers 12 residues. The V segment lost 6 bases and the J segment 5 bases; nucleotides outside the gene matches: 1.

This clone occurred a few times. The gene calls are TRBV10-3 and TRBJ2-2, with 13 bases that match TRBD2. Looked up from germline, CDR1 is ENHRY and CDR2 is SYGVKD. J lost 6 bases, V lost 5 bases, and 6 bases had no gene match. This CDR3 contains 16 residues. The CDR3 nucleotides are TGTGCCATCAGTAGGACTAGCGGGGGACCTCCCGGGGAGCTGTTTTTT. It specifies CAISRTSGGPPGELFF.

This clone appeared once. The V call is TRBV10-3, the J call TRBJ2-1; D perhaps matches TRBD2 (6 bases). The CDR3 runs 13 residues. Germline V lookup: CDR1 ENHRY, CDR2 SYGVKD. V dropped 7 bases and J dropped 4 bases, with 11 bases sitting between them. The CDR3 loop is CAINRDFYNEQFF. For the CDR3, the DNA is TGTGCCATCAATCGGGACTTTTACAATGAGCAGTTCTTC.

The chain employs TRBV27 and TRBJ1-5; TRBD1 might be the D (5 bases). Germline V CDR1 and CDR2: MNHEY, SMNVEV (reference sequence). Trimming left V 6 bases short and J 4 bases short, with 13 bases between. The CDR3 consists of 14 residues. The CDR3 here is CASRKQGGNQPQHF. As DNA, the CDR3 is TGTGCCAGCAGAAAGCAGGGTGGGAATCAGCCCCAGCATTTT.

The chain has TRBV6-5 and TRBJ1-3, with TRBD1 as a possible D gene (5 bases). The V gene lost 6 bases and the J gene lost 0 bases, with 12 bases spanning the gap. CDR1 and CDR2 (germline): MNHEY, SVGAGI. The CDR3 length is 15 residues. The CDR3 bases are TGTGCCAGCAGCGGTCCGGGGGACTCTGGAAACACCATATATTTT. This translates into CASSGPGDSGNTIYF.

This sequence joins TRBV7-9 and TRBJ2-7, with TRBD1 matching over 7 bases. Germline CDR1 reads SEHNR; CDR2 reads FQNEAQ (reference sequence). The CDR3 spans 13 residues. The V segment lost 4 bases and the J segment 2 bases; nucleotides outside the gene matches: 2. Here the CDR3 DNA reads TGTGCCAGCAGCTCGACAGGGACCTACGAGCAGTACTTC. It yields the protein CASSSTGTYEQYF. The entire variable domain, with the rest obtained from reference TRBV7-9 and TRBJ2-7, is as follows: DTGVSQNPRHKITKRGQNVTFRCDPISEHNRLYWYRQTLGQGPEFLTYFQNEAQLEKSRLLSDRFSAERPKGSFSTLEIQRTEQGDSAMYLCASSSTGTYEQYFGPGTRLTVT.

On this clone: Other DNA variants within this sample encode the same CDR3. The CDR3: CASSRGTEAFF. The CDR3 DNA follows: TGTGCCAGCAGCCGGGGGACTGAAGCTTTCTTT. The chain employs TRBV7-9 and TRBJ1-1, with D possibly matching TRBD1 (5 bases). CDR3 length: 11 residues. The V end lost 5 bases, the J end lost 5 bases, and 6 bases lay between the germline ends. Germline assignment: CDR1 SEHNR and CDR2 FQNEAQ (reference sequence).

V and J are TRBV5-4 and TRBJ2-5; TRBD1 is a possible D gene (6 bases). CDR3 length: 16 residues. Germline V gene sequence: CDR1 SGHNT, CDR2 YYREEE (reference sequence). V was shortened by 2 bases and J by 2 bases, with 16 bases between the two germline ends. The CDR3 coding sequence is TGTGCCAGCAGCTTAAAAAAGGGAACAGGGCAAGAGACCCAGTACTTC. Translated, it gives CASSLKKGTGQETQYF.

This clone has just a few counts. The chain employs TRBV19 and TRBJ1-2, with TRBD1 matching 9 bases. Germline loops: CDR1 LNHDA, CDR2 SQIVND (reference sequence). The V segment lost 4 bases and the J segment 2 bases; nucleotides outside the gene matches: 5. The CDR3 totals 15 residues. The CDR3 DNA sequence: TGTGCCAGTAGTACCCCCGGGACAGGGAACTATGGCTACACCTTC. Protein: CASSTPGTGNYGYTF.

The gene calls are TRBV7-2 and TRBJ2-5; 7 nucleotides line up with TRBD2. Germline-derived CDR1 and CDR2 are SGHTA and FQGNSA. After removal of 1 base from V and 5 bases from J, the junction contained 7 bases not matched to a gene. This CDR3 region has 15 residues. CDR3 region: CASSLEVGGGETQYF. The CDR3 region has the DNA TGTGCCAGCAGCTTAGAGGTGGGGGGAGGGGAGACCCAGTACTTC.

This chain connects TRBV27 to TRBJ1-2, with D possibly being TRBD1 (6 bases). The CDR3 consists of 13 residues. V was pared by 6 bases and J by 4 bases, with 12 bases between. From germline, CDR1 is MNHEY and CDR2 SMNVEV (reference sequence). CDR3 coding DNA: TGTGCCAGCAGCTCCGGGACACTCTATGGCTACACCTTC. This translates into CASSSGTLYGYTF.

This chain links TRBV30 with TRBJ1-6; possibly TRBD1 for D (5 bases). Germline assignment: CDR1 GTSNPN and CDR2 SVGIG (reference sequence). V lost 2 bases and J 8 bases, leaving 19 bases between the germline ends. The CDR3 runs to 16 residues. The CDR3 is CAWSLTTGNPYSPLHF. CDR3 in DNA: TGTGCCTGGAGTTTAACTACAGGCAACCCCTATTCACCCCTCCACTTT.

The chain is built from TRBV29-1 and TRBJ2-2, with 12 bases matching TRBD2. Germline V gene data show CDR1 as SQVTM and CDR2 as ANQGSEA. The CDR3 has 14 residues. V gave up 7 bases and J gave up 3 bases; unmatched junction bases: 3. The CDR3 region has the DNA TGCAGCGCCACTAGCGGGGGGCACACCGGGGAGCTGTTTTTT. Protein product: CSATSGGHTGELFF.

The rearrangement joins TRBV18 to TRBJ1-4; 8 positions agree with TRBD1. Germline lookup yields CDR1 KGHSH and CDR2 LQKENI. CDR3 size: 13 residues. With V trimmed by 5 bases and J by 7 bases, 3 bases remained unmatched. The CDR3 loop is CASSGDRGEKLFF. The CDR3 nucleotides read TGTGCCAGCTCAGGCGACAGGGGTGAAAAACTGTTTTTT.

This rearrangement joins TRBV7-2 to TRBJ1-4, with TRBD1 matching 7 bases. The CDR3 sequence is 18 residues long. CDR1 and CDR2 (germline): SGHTA, FQGNSA. V lost 1 base and J lost 2; bases outside the gene matches: 10. The CDR3 spells CASSLDETGFATNEKLFF. In DNA form, the CDR3 reads TGTGCCAGCAGCTTAGATGAGACAGGGTTTGCGACTAATGAAAAACTGTTTTTT.

This clone was observed a few times. The chain links TRBV28 to TRBJ2-3; TRBD2 is a possible D gene (6 bases). The V and J ends lost 6 bases and 0 bases respectively, with 10 bases between them. The CDR3 loop spans 14 amino acids. Looked up from germline, CDR1 is MDHEN and CDR2 is SYDVKM. This CDR3 is CASRGGISTDTQYF. Here the CDR3 DNA reads TGTGCCAGCAGGGGGGGTATAAGCACAGATACGCAGTATTTT.